This TCR beta chain originates from a study of naive and memory T cell subsets. This clonotype was detected ten times or more. Blood and skin TCR RNA was reverse transcribed with alpha and beta constant primers. Amplification of ligated cDNA took four PCR rounds with SP2 and nested alpha and beta constant primers. TCRdb recomputed calls from the 5' RACE reads with MiXCR, one row per CDR3 protein. The table has approximately 27,000 distinct CDR3 sequences, approximately 22% seen once. Whole-blood samples were roughly 2.3 ml of peripheral blood from healthy adult volunteers. Unsorted total RNA, about 1 to 1000 ng, was DNase treated before reverse transcription. The trim removed 4 bases at V and 6 bases at J, leaving 9 bases unmatched. This CDR3 is 15 amino acids long. CDR1 is MNHEY, CDR2 SMNVEV, per germline (reference sequence).

The source is a female donor in good health. The chain carries TRBV27 and TRBJ2-7; the match to TRBD1 covers 10 bases. The CDR3, as DNA: TGTGCCAGCAGTTATATGGGACAGGGGCGAACCGAGCAGTACTTC. Amino acid sequence: CASSYMGQGRTEQYF.